The rows below give T cell receptor beta chains drawn from one sample of a study of graft-versus-host responses after intestinal transplantation. No antigen has been identified for these receptors. Sequencing was performed with immunoSEQ multiplex PCR; in TCRdb, only in-frame clones are kept and a portion is missing. The sample lists around 110,000 clones; 93% were seen once. The sequences come from unstimulated CD8+ T cells sorted from spleen or lymph node cells, collected before transplant. The source of these receptors is a human donor who was the organ donor for an intestinal transplant. The CDR3 runs from the conserved cysteine through the conserved F or W. The D gene is left open where the match is weak. Rows give clone size only sometimes, using once, few, many, or a class for an expanded clone.

abundance	d_gene	v_gene	j_gene	CDR3nt	CDR3aa
.	.	TRBV29-1	TRBJ2-3	TGCAGCGTCCCCGACATTCCCGGGAACCCCACAGATACGCAGTATTTT	CSVPDIPGNPTDTQYF
.	.	TRBV7-8	TRBJ1-5	TGTGCCAGCAGCAGTGAGATGGCGTTTCAGCCCCAGCATTTT	CASSSEMAFQPQHF
.	.	TRBV4-2	TRBJ2-5	TGTGCCAGCAGCCAAGCTACGGGAGCCCGGGAGACCCAGTACTTC	CASSQATGARETQYF
.	.	TRBV7-9	TRBJ2-7	TGTGCCAGCAGCTTATTTGGGGCGGCTCCTTCCTACGAGCAGTACTTC	CASSLFGAAPSYEQYF
.	TRBD1	TRBV4-1	TRBJ1-1	TGCGCCAGCAGCGGCCGGGACAGGGGCCTCACTGAAGCTTTCTTT	CASSGRDRGLTEAFF
.	.	TRBV6-6	TRBJ2-7	TGTGCCAGCAGCCCTTCTGGGGGCGAGCAGTACTTC	CASSPSGGEQYF
once	TRBD2	TRBV4-1	TRBJ2-1	TGCGCCAGCAGCCGGTCGAGGCTAGCGGGAGGGGTGGGCCGGAATGAGCAGTTCTTC	CASSRSRLAGGVGRNEQFF
.	.	TRBV27	TRBJ1-1	TGTGCCAGCAGTCTAAGGGGGGGAATGAGGTATGAAGCTTTCTTT	CASSLRGGMRYEAFF
once	.	TRBV28	TRBJ2-3	TGTGCCAGCAGTTTAAGACAGAGATACACAGATACGCAGTATTTT	CASSLRQRYTDTQYF
.	TRBD2	TRBV20-1	TRBJ2-7	TGCAGTGCCAATAGCGGGTACGAGCAGTACTTC	CSANSGYEQYF
.	.	TRBV6-6	TRBJ2-3	TGTGCCAGCATGCAGCCCCCAGGGTCGGACACAGATACGCAGTATTTT	CASMQPPGSDTDTQYF
.	TRBD2	TRBV5-4	TRBJ2-7	TGTGCCAGCAGTAGTGGACTAGCGTCTAACGAGCAGTACTTC	CASSSGLASNEQYF
few	TRBD1	TRBV6-1	TRBJ2-3	TGTGCCAGCAGTGACTTATGGACAGGGACGAGCACAGATACGCAGTATTTT	CASSDLWTGTSTDTQYF
once	.	TRBV9	TRBJ2-1	TGTGCCAGCAGCGACGGGACTTCCAATGAGCAGTTCTTC	CASSDGTSNEQFF
.	TRBD2	TRBV9	TRBJ2-1	TGTGCCAGCAGCGCGAGCGGGAGGGGATACAATGAGCAGTTCTTC	CASSASGRGYNEQFF
.	.	TRBV15	TRBJ2-2	TGTGCCACCAGCGGAGACTACACGTACACCGGGGAGCTGTTTTTT	CATSGDYTYTGELFF
once	.	TRBV30	TRBJ1-1	TGTGCCCACAGAACCCAGGGCCCTGAAGCTTTCTTT	CAHRTQGPEAFF
.	TRBD2	TRBV7-7	TRBJ2-7	TGTGCCAGCAGCGCCGGGCGGGGGGCGCAGGACGAGCAGTACTTC	CASSAGRGAQDEQYF
once	.	TRBV2	TRBJ2-1	TGTGCCAGCAGTGAAACGTTTAGGGGGGCACTCGTCGGAGTCGATGAGCAGTTCTTC	CASSETFRGALVGVDEQFF
.	TRBD1	TRBV9	TRBJ1-4	TGTGCCAGCAGCGTAGGGACAGGAACTAATGAAGGACTGTTTTTT	CASSVGTGTNEGLFF
.	.	TRBV28	TRBJ2-1	TGTGCCAGCATGGTGGACAAGGGCAAGCAGTTCTTC	CASMVDKGKQFF
once	.	TRBV9	TRBJ2-3	TGTGCCAGCAGCGTAGGATCGGGAGTAGGGCGAGATACGCAGTATTTT	CASSVGSGVGRDTQYF
.	TRBD1	TRBV28	TRBJ2-7	TGTGCCAGCAGCCCGGGACAGGGGGTGGACGAGCAGTACTTC	CASSPGQGVDEQYF
.	TRBD1	TRBV5-1	TRBJ1-4	TGCGCCAGCAGCTCAGGGACAGGGTTGTTTTTT	CASSSGTGLFF